The 3 T cell receptor beta chains below all came from one sample that was sequenced in a study of T cell responses to AZD1222 COVID-19 vaccine. Method: immunoSEQ multiplex PCR; TCRdb's copy keeps in-frame clones and lacks some. The sample has 140,000 or so clones, just under 95% seen once. The sample consisted of peripheral blood, taken on day 0 of AZD1222 vaccination. The origin of the receptors is an adult in good health.

The chain employs TRBV6-5 and TRBJ2-1; D not resolved. The germline CDR1 and CDR2 sequences are MNHEY and SVGAGI. The length of the CDR3 is 14 residues. The V end lost 2 bases, the J end lost 0 bases, and 5 bases lay between the germline ends. The CDR3 is CASSYGSSYNEQFF. The CDR3 DNA reads as TGTGCCAGCAGTTACGGTAGCTCCTACAATGAGCAGTTCTTC.

V is TRBV13 and J is TRBJ1-2; D is ambiguous. The CDR3 runs to 15 residues. Germline V gives CDR1 PRHDT, CDR2 FYEKMQ (reference sequence). The V end lost 4 bases, the J end lost 6 bases, and 18 bases lay between the germline ends. The CDR3 region is CASSSRGGIIDGYTF. As DNA, the CDR3 is TGTGCCAGCAGCTCCCGCGGAGGGATAATAGATGGCTACACCTTC.

The genes are TRBV5-3 and TRBJ1-3; a possible D gene is TRBD1 (6 bases). TRBV5-3 is filed as an ORF, its function uncertain. The CDR3 runs 16 residues. V lost 5 bases and J lost 1, with 16 bases in between. The CDR3, as DNA: TGTGCCAGAAGGTACGGGGGCGCTGGGTCTGGAAACACCATATATTTT. It codes for CARRYGGAGSGNTIYF.